Included here is one T cell receptor (beta chain) sequence, with context. Antigen specificity is unknown. These data are taken from a study of CD8+ T cells in alopecia areata. Across the study: Oral tofacitinib, 5 to 10 mg twice daily, was given in an open-label trial.

It was cDNA, reverse transcribed from extracted RNA, that served as the sequencing template. Measured with immunoSEQ multiplex PCR; TCRdb has only the in-frame clones, and not every one. The sample gives about 97,000 clones, roughly 41% of which show up once; approximately 1.5% is in the top ten. Findings and caveats of the study: Scalp samples also yield sequences of resident alphabeta T cells from normal skin. Lesional scalp displayed greater clonality than normal scalp, most notably in alopecia totalis/universalis.

Obtained from alopecia areata patients were lesional scalp punch biopsies along with peripheral blood. The receptor comes from a human donor with alopecia areata. The sequenced material came from CD4+ T cells sorted from blood.

This CDR3 reads CASSFSSGTQYF. In DNA, the CDR3 is TGTGCCAGCAGCTTCAGTTCAGGGACGCAGTATTTT. The chain recombines TRBV7-3 with TRBJ2-3, with D possibly matching TRBD1 (5 bases). The CDR3 contains 12 residues. The germline V and J ends were trimmed by 3 bases and 9 bases, with 10 bases remaining between them. Germline-derived CDR1 and CDR2 are SGHTA and FQGTGA.